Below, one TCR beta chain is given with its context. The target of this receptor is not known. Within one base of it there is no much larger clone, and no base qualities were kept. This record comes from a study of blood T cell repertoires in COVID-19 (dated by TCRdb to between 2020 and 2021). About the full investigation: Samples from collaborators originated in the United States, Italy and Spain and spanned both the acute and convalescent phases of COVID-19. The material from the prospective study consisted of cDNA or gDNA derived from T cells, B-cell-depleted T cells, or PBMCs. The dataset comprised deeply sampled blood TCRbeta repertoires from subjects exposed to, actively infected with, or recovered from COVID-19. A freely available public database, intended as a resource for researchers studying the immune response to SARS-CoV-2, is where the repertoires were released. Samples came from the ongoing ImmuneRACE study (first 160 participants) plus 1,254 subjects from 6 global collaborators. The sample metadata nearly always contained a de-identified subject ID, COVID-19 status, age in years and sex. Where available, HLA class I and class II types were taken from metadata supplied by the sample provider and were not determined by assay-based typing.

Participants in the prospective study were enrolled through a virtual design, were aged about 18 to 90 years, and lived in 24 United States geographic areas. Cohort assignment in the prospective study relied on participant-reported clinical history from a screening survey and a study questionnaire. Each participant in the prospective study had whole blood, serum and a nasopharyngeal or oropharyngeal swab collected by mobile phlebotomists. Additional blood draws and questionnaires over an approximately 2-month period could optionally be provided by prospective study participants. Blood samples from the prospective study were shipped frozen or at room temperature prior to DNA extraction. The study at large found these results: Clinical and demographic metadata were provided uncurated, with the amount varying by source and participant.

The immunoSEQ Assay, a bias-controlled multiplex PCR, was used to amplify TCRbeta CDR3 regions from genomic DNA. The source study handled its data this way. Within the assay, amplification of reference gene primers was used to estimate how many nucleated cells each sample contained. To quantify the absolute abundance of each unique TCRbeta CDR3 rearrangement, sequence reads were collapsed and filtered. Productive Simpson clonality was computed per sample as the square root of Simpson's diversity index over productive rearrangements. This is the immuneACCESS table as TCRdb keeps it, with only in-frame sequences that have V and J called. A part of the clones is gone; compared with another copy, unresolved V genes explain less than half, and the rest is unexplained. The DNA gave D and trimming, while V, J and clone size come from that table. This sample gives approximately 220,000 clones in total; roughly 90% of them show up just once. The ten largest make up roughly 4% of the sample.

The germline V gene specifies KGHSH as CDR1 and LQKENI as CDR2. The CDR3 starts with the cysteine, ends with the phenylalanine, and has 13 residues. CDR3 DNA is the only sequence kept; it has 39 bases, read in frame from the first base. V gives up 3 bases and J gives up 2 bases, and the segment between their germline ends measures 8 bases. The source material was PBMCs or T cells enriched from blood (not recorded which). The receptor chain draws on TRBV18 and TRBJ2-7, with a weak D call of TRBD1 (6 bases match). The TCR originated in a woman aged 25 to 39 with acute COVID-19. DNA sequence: TGTGCCAGCTCACCCAGGGACACCTACGAGCAGTACTTC. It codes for CASSPRDTYEQYF.